One sample yielded the 25 T cell receptor beta chains listed below, sequenced in a study of T cells of healthy individuals. TCRdb re-analysed the 5' RACE reads in MiXCR, keeping a single row per CDR3 protein. The data show 55,000 to 65,000 distinct CDR3 sequences, about 16% seen once. The receptors stem from a human donor in good health.

This clonotype has ten or more counts. The chain links TRBV29-1 to TRBJ1-1; D gene uncertain. There are 10 residues in the CDR3. Germline V gene sequence: CDR1 SQVTM, CDR2 ANQGSEA. V gave up 4 bases and J gave up 10 bases, with 10 bases separating them. DNA for the CDR3: TGCAGCGTTGGGACCGACGCAGCTTTCTTT. Amino acid sequence: CSVGTDAAFF.

This clonotype was seen a few times. This rearrangement joins TRBV3-1 to TRBJ2-3; 10 nucleotides match TRBD2. V lost 0 bases to trimming and J lost 2 bases; unmatched junction nucleotides: 5. This CDR3 is 17 amino acids long. Germline CDR1 LGHDT, CDR2 YNNKEL (reference sequence). This CDR3 is CASSQDPSGGTTDTQYF. The CDR3 region has the DNA TGTGCCAGCAGCCAAGATCCTAGCGGGGGCACCACAGATACGCAGTATTTT.

This clonotype was found a few times. The genes are TRBV7-9 and TRBJ1-6, with 8 bases lining up with TRBD1. Germline V gene data show CDR1 as SEHNR and CDR2 as FQNEAQ (reference sequence). The V and J ends lost 5 bases and 7 bases, in that order; junction bases with no gene match: 7. The CDR3 loop spans 15 amino acids. In DNA form, the CDR3 reads TGTGCCAGCAGCCCCACCCAGGGGGCGAATTCACCCCTCCACTTT. It is translated as CASSPTQGANSPLHF.

This clonotype appeared a few times. The chain employs TRBV7-2 and TRBJ2-6; D assignment may be TRBD1 or TRBD2 (5 bases each). The CDR3 has 21 residues. Trimming pared 1 base from V and 1 base from J, leaving 23 bases between. Germline-derived CDR1 and CDR2 are SGHTA and FQGNSA. The CDR3 spells CASSLGWRLQALRSGANVLTF. CDR3 nucleotides: TGTGCCAGCAGCTTAGGGTGGAGGCTACAGGCTCTCAGATCTGGGGCCAACGTCCTGACTTTC.

This clonotype showed up many times. The J gene is TRBJ2-1, the V gene TRBV20-1; 12 bases are shared with TRBD2. Germline loops: CDR1 DFQATT, CDR2 SNEGSKA (reference sequence). J lost 9 bases, V lost 1 base, and 4 bases had no gene match. CDR3 size: 14 residues. The chain's CDR3 is CSARGLAGGFEQFF. CDR3 in DNA: TGCAGTGCTAGAGGGCTAGCGGGGGGGTTTGAGCAGTTCTTC.

The chain joins TRBV6-5 to TRBJ2-7, with 7 bases identical to TRBD2. Germline V lookup: CDR1 MNHEY, CDR2 SVGAGI. This CDR3 has 15 amino acids. With V trimmed by 4 bases and J by 0 bases, 6 bases remained unmatched. CDR3 coding DNA: TGTGCCAGCAGTTCTAGCGGCGGCTACTCCTACGAGCAGTACTTC. This sequence encodes CASSSSGGYSYEQYF.

The chain is built from TRBV7-2 and TRBJ1-2, with TRBD1 matching 9 bases. Trimming removed 0 bases from V and 8 bases from J; junction bases left unmatched: 7. Per germline, CDR1 SGHTA and CDR2 FQGNSA. This CDR3 has 15 amino acids. The CDR3 region is CASSLASGTGSGYTF. DNA for the CDR3: TGTGCCAGCAGCTTAGCGTCCGGGACAGGGAGCGGCTACACCTTC.

This clonotype showed up just once. The chain has TRBV12-3 or TRBV12-4 and TRBJ2-5; 7 positions match TRBD1. The CDR3 consists of 13 residues. V lost 6 bases and J lost 5; bases outside the gene matches: 6. The CDR3 sequence is CASSPRGLETQYF. The CDR3 DNA reads as TGTGCCAGCAGCCCCAGGGGGTTGGAGACCCAGTACTTC.

This clonotype was found a few times. The chain combines TRBV12-3 or TRBV12-4 with TRBJ1-6; D not certain. With 3 bases removed from V and 8 bases from J, the gap between germline ends came to 5 bases. The CDR3 length is 12 residues. The CDR3 region has the DNA TGTGCCAGCAGTTTGACGGATTCACCCCTCCACTTT. It translates to CASSLTDSPLHF.

This clonotype came up many times. The chain combines TRBV15 with TRBJ2-5, with D possibly called TRBD1 or TRBD2 (5 bases each). The CDR3 is made up of 15 amino acids. V was cut by 1 base and J by 2 bases, with 11 bases left in between. Germline V gene data show CDR1 as LNHNV and CDR2 as YYDKDF (reference sequence). CDR3 sequence (DNA): TGTGCCACCAGCAGAGTCAGGGACCGACAAGAGACCCAGTACTTC. This encodes CATSRVRDRQETQYF.

This clonotype was observed many times. The V call is TRBV7-8, the J call TRBJ2-5; D is unresolved. CDR3 length: 15 residues. The germline gives CDR1 SGHVS, CDR2 FQNEAQ. V was pared by 5 bases and J by 1 base, with 14 bases between. CDR3 coding DNA: TGTGCCAGCAGCACCCCCCTAGGCGGCCAAGAGACCCAGTACTTC. Protein sequence: CASSTPLGGQETQYF.

This clonotype was observed a few times. This rearrangement joins TRBV29-1 to TRBJ1-1; D might be TRBD1 (5 bases). Germline V gives CDR1 SQVTM, CDR2 ANQGSEA. Between the trimmed V and J ends, which lost 6 bases and 4 bases, there was a span of 18 bases. The CDR3 sequence is 14 residues long. CDR3 bases: TGCAGCGTGCTAAGGAGCGGGGCCGGCACTGAAGCTTTCTTT. Translated: CSVLRSGAGTEAFF.

The genes are TRBV2 and TRBJ2-1, with 11 positions matching TRBD1. The germline V gene has CDR1 SNHLY and CDR2 FYNNEI. The CDR3 has 15 residues. The junction had 8 bases not matched to a gene; V was cut back by 7 bases and J by 6 bases. CDR3 sequence: CASTIGQGALNEQFF. CDR3 in DNA: TGTGCCAGCACCATCGGACAGGGGGCTCTCAATGAGCAGTTCTTC. The whole variable domain, remainder taken from reference TRBV2 and TRBJ2-1, is EPEVTQTPSHQVTQMGQEVILRCVPISNHLYFYWYRQILGQKVEFLVSFYNNEISEKSEIFDDQFSVERPDGSNFTLKIRSTKLEDSAMYFCASTIGQGALNEQFFGPGTRLTVL.

This clonotype showed up many times. The chain combines TRBV5-1 with TRBJ1-4; tentatively, D is TRBD1 (6 bases). Trimming left V 0 bases short and J 4 bases short, with 13 bases between. CDR3 length: 16 residues. CDR1 is SGHRS, CDR2 YFSETQ, per germline. The CDR3 DNA is TGCGCCAGCAGCTTGGATGGGGGCATTGGTAATGAAAAACTGTTTTTT. Protein product: CASSLDGGIGNEKLFF.

J is TRBJ2-4 and V is TRBV12-3 or TRBV12-4; the match to TRBD1 covers 7 bases. Trimming at V came to 1 base and at J to 2 bases, leaving 20 bases not matched to a gene. The CDR3 runs 21 residues. For the CDR3, the DNA is TGTGCCAGCAGTTTAGTCCGGTGGGACAGCGACGCCGCTAGCTCCAAAAACATTCAGTACTTC. Its protein is CASSLVRWDSDAASSKNIQYF.

This clonotype occurred many times. CDR3 sequence: CASSQQGTPEQFF. In nucleotides, the CDR3 is TGCGCCAGCAGCCAGCAAGGGACTCCTGAGCAGTTCTTC. This chain connects TRBV4-1 to TRBJ2-1; a possible D gene is TRBD2 (6 bases). Germline CDR1 is MGHRA and CDR2 is YSYEKL. CDR3 length: 13 residues. The ends were cut back, 3 bases at V and 9 bases at J, with 12 bases in the middle.

This clonotype was seen many times. This chain links TRBV20-1 with TRBJ1-3; no reliable D call. The CDR3 extends over 13 amino acids. V was pared by 2 bases and J by 0 bases, with 5 bases between. The V gene's germline CDR1 is DFQATT and CDR2 SNEGSKA (reference sequence). The CDR3 nucleotides read TGCAGTGCTAGACAGTTCTCTGGAAACACCATATATTTT. Translation gives CSARQFSGNTIYF.

This clonotype occurred a few times. CDR3 residues: CASSQEGRGERFF. DNA for the CDR3: TGTGCCAGCAGCCAAGAAGGTCGCGGCGAGCGCTTCTTC. The V and J genes are TRBV3-1 and TRBJ2-1; D unclear. The CDR3 has 13 residues. Germline CDR1 reads LGHDT; CDR2 reads YNNKEL (reference sequence). Trimming removed 0 bases at V and 16 bases at J, with 16 bases between.

This clonotype was observed many times. The chain recombines TRBV6-4 with TRBJ2-1, with D possibly being TRBD2 (6 bases). V was pared by 2 bases and J by 7 bases, with 12 bases between. Germline V gene lookup returns CDR1 MRHNA and CDR2 SNTAGT. This CDR3 has 14 residues. CDR3 sequence: CASSDAGTMNEQFF. CDR3 bases: TGTGCCAGCAGTGACGCGGGAACCATGAATGAGCAGTTCTTC.

This clonotype was counted at least ten times. The V gene is TRBV29-1, the J gene TRBJ2-5; TRBD2 matches at 12 bases. Germline assignment: CDR1 SQVTM and CDR2 ANQGSEA. V was pared by 7 bases and J by 4 bases, with 4 bases of the junction left unmatched. The CDR3 length is 13 residues. Here the CDR3 DNA reads TGCAGCGCCACGGGACTAGCGGGAGAGACCCAGTACTTC. It specifies CSATGLAGETQYF.

The gene calls are TRBV9 and TRBJ2-5; TRBD1 might be the D (6 bases). V was shortened by 0 bases and J by 5 bases, with 17 bases between the two germline ends. The CDR3 totals 16 residues. Germline CDR1 and CDR2: SGDLS and YYNGEE. DNA for the CDR3: TGTGCCAGCAGCGTAGCAAAGTCAGGGGTCGGGGAGACCCAGTACTTC. It is translated as CASSVAKSGVGETQYF.

This clonotype appeared many times. The genes are TRBV10-1 and TRBJ2-1, with 10 bases fitting TRBD2. Germline CDR1 WNHNN, CDR2 SYGVQD (reference sequence). This CDR3 comprises 16 residues. V lost 0 bases to trimming and J lost 4 bases; unmatched junction nucleotides: 3. CDR3 nucleotide sequence: TGCGCCAGCAGTGAGTCGGGACTAGCGCCTTACAATGAGCAGTTCTTC. Translation: CASSESGLAPYNEQFF.

This clonotype was detected ten times or more. The chain couples TRBV2 to TRBJ1-4, with 8 bases fitting TRBD1. This CDR3 is 15 amino acids long. The germline CDR1 and CDR2 sequences are SNHLY and FYNNEI. V shed 4 bases and J 5 bases; nucleotides not matched to a gene: 6. CDR3 residues: CASSAFRGRNEKLFF. CDR3 bases: TGTGCCAGCAGTGCTTTCAGGGGGCGGAATGAAAAACTGTTTTTT.

In its sample, this clonotype was seen many times. V and J are TRBV27 and TRBJ2-7; TRBD2 matches at 11 bases. The trim removed 1 base at V and 3 bases at J, leaving 5 bases unmatched. Germline CDR1 MNHEY, CDR2 SMNVEV (reference sequence). The CDR3 is 16 residues long. DNA of the CDR3: TGTGCCAGCAGTTTATACAAAACTAGCGGGAGCTACGAGCAGTACTTC. Residues: CASSLYKTSGSYEQYF.

V usage is TRBV6-4 and J usage is TRBJ2-3, with D tentatively TRBD2 (7 bases). Germline CDR1 MRHNA, CDR2 SNTAGT. V was trimmed by 5 bases and J by 4 bases, leaving 16 bases between them. This CDR3 has 15 amino acids. The CDR3 bases are TGTGCCAGCAGTCGAGGGGGGGATGGGGCAGATACGCAGTATTTT. It specifies CASSRGGDGADTQYF.